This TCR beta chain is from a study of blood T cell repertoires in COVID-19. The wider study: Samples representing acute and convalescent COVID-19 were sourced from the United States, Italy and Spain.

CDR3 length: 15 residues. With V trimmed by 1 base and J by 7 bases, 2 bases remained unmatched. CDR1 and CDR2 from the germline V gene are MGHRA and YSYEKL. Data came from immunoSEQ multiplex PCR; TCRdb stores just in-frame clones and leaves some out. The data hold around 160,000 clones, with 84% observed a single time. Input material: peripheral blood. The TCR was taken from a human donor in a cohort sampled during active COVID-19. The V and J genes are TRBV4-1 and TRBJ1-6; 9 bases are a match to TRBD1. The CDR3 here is CASSQGQGVNSPLHF. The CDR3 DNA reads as TGCGCCAGCAGCCAAGGACAGGGGGTGAATTCACCCCTCCACTTT.